The clone carrying this TCR beta chain was counted at least ten times. The antigen is unknown. Primed by a sample-barcoded 5' primer and a J-beta primer mix, a second PCR proceeded for about 7 to 11 cycles. TCRdb reanalysed the 5' RACE reads using MiXCR and keeps one entry per CDR3 protein. The sample consists of approximately 810,000 distinct CDR3 sequences, 35% to 40% of them appearing once. The sample originates from a study of blood T cells in healthy people across ages. Overall study results and limits: As naive T cell percentage varied, TCR beta diversity correlated strongly with it.

The J segment lost 3 bases and the V segment lost 5 bases, leaving 10 bases of the junction unmatched. This CDR3 comprises 17 residues. CDR1 is SGHTA, CDR2 FQGNSA, per germline. All donors came from Russia, were Caucasian and healthy, and spanned ages about 6 to 100. For every donor, a draw yielded 7.5 to 10 milliliters of peripheral blood. This TCR derives from a man aged 18 to 35 in good health. The sample comprised blood. The gene calls are TRBV7-2 and TRBJ2-3; 11 nucleotides agree with TRBD2. DNA for the CDR3: TGTGCCAGCAGCCCCCATACTAGCGGGGGATCTACAGATACGCAGTATTTT. It specifies CASSPHTSGGSTDTQYF.